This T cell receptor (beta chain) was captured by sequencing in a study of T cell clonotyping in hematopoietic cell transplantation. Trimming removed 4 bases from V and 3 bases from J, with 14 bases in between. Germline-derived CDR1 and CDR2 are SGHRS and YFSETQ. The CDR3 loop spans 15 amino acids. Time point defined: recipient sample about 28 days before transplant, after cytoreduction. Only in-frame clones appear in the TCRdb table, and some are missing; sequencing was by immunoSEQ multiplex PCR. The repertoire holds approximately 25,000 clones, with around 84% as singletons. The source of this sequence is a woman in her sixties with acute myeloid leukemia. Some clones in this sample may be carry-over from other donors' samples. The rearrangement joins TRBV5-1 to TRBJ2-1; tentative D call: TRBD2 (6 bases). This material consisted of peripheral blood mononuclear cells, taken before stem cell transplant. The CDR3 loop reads CASSRGSGFYNEQFF. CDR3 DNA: TGCGCCAGCAGCCGGGGGTCGGGGTTCTACAATGAGCAGTTCTTC.